The T cell receptor (beta chain) described here comes from a study of cytomegalovirus exposure and HLA in healthy donors. CDR3 length: 16 amino acids. V dropped 1 base and J dropped 3; count of bases not matched to a gene: 6. The germline V gene has CDR1 LGHNA and CDR2 YNFKEQ. This clone was counted a single time. PCR amplification relied on 60 Vbeta primers (plus 13 Jbeta primers). The repertoire was sequenced with immunoSEQ multiplex PCR; TCRdb's copy has only in-frame clones and lacks some. This sample carries fewer than 250,000 clones, approximately 80% of them seen once, and the ten largest clones take approximately 0.22%.

The receptor was derived from a girl aged 2 to 9 in good health and CMV-seronegative. The V call is TRBV4-2, the J call TRBJ2-3; 8 nucleotides match TRBD2. The sample consisted of PBMCs. In DNA form, the CDR3 reads TGTGCCAGCAGCCAAGTTGCGGGGGGTCATACAGATACGCAGTATTTT. This codes for CASSQVAGGHTDTQYF.